The following is a TCR beta chain sequence with its context. No cognate antigen has been identified for it. Base qualities are not provided; no much larger clone lies one nucleotide away. This specimen belongs to a study of T cell responses to AZD1222 COVID-19 vaccine (dated by TCRdb to the early 2020s). About the investigation overall: A total of 233 trial participants underwent TCR sequencing, of whom roughly 210 received two doses of AZD1222 and about 25 received two doses of the MenACWY control vaccine. Trial participants were enrolled by age into subgroups of 18-55, 56-69 and 70-plus years, and roughly 160, 29 and 62 TCR-sequenced participants, respectively, were included in these subgroups.

The CDR3 regions of human TCRbeta chains were analyzed by immunosequencing. In the source study's methods: TCRs in the repertoires were matched against a reference library of SARS-CoV-2-specific TCRs that had been generated with the MIRA antigen-specificity platform. Breadth was defined as the fraction of unique TCRs that were SARS-CoV-2-associated. Depth was defined as the fraction of total T cells that were SARS-CoV-2-associated. Using the MIRA data, each spike-specific TCR was assigned both to the spike region to which the TCR was reactive and to a CD4 or CD8 class. Log10-transformed breadth and depth values were compared by one-way ANOVA with Sidak's multiple comparisons tests. This is the immuneACCESS table as TCRdb keeps it, with only in-frame sequences that have V and J called. A part of the clones is gone; compared with another copy, unresolved V genes explain less than half, and the rest is unexplained. V, J and clone size were drawn from that table, and D and trimming were deduced from the DNA. This sample gives about 60,000 clones in total; about three quarters of them show up just once. Jointly, the top ten make up about 3.7% of the sample.

The time point label, read with the paper, signifies: about 28 days (+/-7) after the second vaccine dose. AZD1222 recipients given second doses at about 4 weeks or at about 12 weeks were pooled, since spike-specific TCR depth and breadth were not found to differ between the two schedules. Vaccinee samples came from UK trials COV001 and COV002, including a single-blind randomized controlled phase 2/3 trial of AZD1222 (ChAdOx1 nCoV-19) in healthy adults. For TCRbeta chain sequencing, PBMC samples from trial participants were taken at day 0 and at day 28 after the second dose. Via the germline V gene, CDR1 is SGHDN and CDR2 FVKESK. Relative to germline, V is 4 bases shorter and J is 6 bases shorter, with 12 bases between their ends. From the cysteine through the phenylalanine, the CDR3 covers 14 amino acids. The only DNA kept is the CDR3, 42 bases in frame from the first base. Overall study results and their limits: Reportedly, close to half of the unique spike-specific TCRs recognized epitopes lying outside the regions that are mutated in the B.1.351 and B.1.1.7 variants. Because no day 14 peak-response samples were available, repertoires were characterized only after the peak T cell response. The vaccine-associated CD4 TCRs covered the entire spike protein, and the dominant responses fell in regions 160-218 and 743-854. The 56-69-year group was small, and its depth increase did not reach significance, likely because of low power. Participants were mostly white British, with more females than males. The authors suggested clonal diversity may have been underestimated. Conclusions about previously exposed vaccinees are limited because only 6 or 7 AZD1222 recipients were SARS-CoV-2 seropositive at baseline. After two AZD1222 doses, spike-specific TCR breadth and depth were significantly higher than at day 0 and than in MenACWY recipients.

This sample comprised peripheral blood, obtained 28 days after the second AZD1222 dose. The chain is encoded by TRBV14 joined to TRBJ2-2; TRBD2 is a possible D gene, resting on 5 matching bases. The TCR was taken from an adult who received the AZD1222 COVID-19 vaccine. The DNA sequence follows: TGTGCCAGCAGCCGCCTCACCGGGGCCGGGGAGCTGTTTTTT. Translated, this is CASSRLTGAGELFF.